This T cell receptor (beta chain) was documented in a study of blood T cell repertoires in COVID-19. V lost 2 bases and J lost 9; bases outside the gene matches: 12. CDR3 length equals 17 residues. CDR1 and CDR2 from the germline V gene are MNHEY and SMNVEV (reference sequence). Produced via immunoSEQ multiplex PCR; TCRdb's table is partial and in-frame only. Seen here are about 370,000 clones, about 89% observed once, and the top ten hold 0.8% to 0.9%. Contact with a PCR-confirmed or clinician-diagnosed COVID-19 case occurred within 2 weeks of entry. The chain links TRBV27 to TRBJ1-6; TRBD1 aligns across 8 bases. This TCR was sampled from a woman aged 40 to 50 who had been exposed to COVID-19. Sequencing was carried out using PBMCs or T cells enriched from blood (not recorded which). CDR3 sequence reads: CASSLNSDRVSSSPLHF. The CDR3 bases are TGTGCCAGCAGTTTAAATTCGGACAGGGTGTCAAGTTCACCCCTCCACTTT.